Below are 9 T cell receptor beta chains sequenced from a single sample in a study of blood T cell repertoires in COVID-19. TCRdb's copy holds only in-frame clones and misses some; the assay was immunoSEQ multiplex PCR. The sample records approximately 180,000 clones, roughly 80% being singletons. The material sequenced was PBMCs or T cells enriched from blood (not recorded which). Receptor source: a woman aged 55-70 years with acute COVID-19.

V usage is TRBV10-3 and J usage is TRBJ1-1, with a tentative D call TRBD1 (6 bases). Germline V CDR1 and CDR2: ENHRY, SYGVKD. The CDR3 length is 15 residues. V lost 6 bases, J lost 1 base, and 15 bases lay in between. The CDR3 coding sequence is TGTGCCATCAGGACCTTAGCGGGGGCGAACACTGAAGCTTTCTTT. Its protein product is CAIRTLAGANTEAFF.

This clone was found a few times. The chain links TRBV19 to TRBJ2-2, with 7 bases lining up with TRBD2. The J segment lost 4 bases and the V segment lost 8 bases, leaving 10 bases of the junction unmatched. The CDR3 runs 15 residues. From germline, CDR1 is LNHDA and CDR2 SQIVND (reference sequence). Here the CDR3 reads CASLDGGLGTGELFF. CDR3 coding DNA: TGTGCCAGTTTAGACGGGGGGTTAGGCACCGGGGAGCTGTTTTTT.

The chain uses TRBV5-6 and TRBJ1-1; 9 nucleotides agree with TRBD1. Germline V lookup: CDR1 SGHDT, CDR2 YYEEEE. This CDR3 region has 16 residues. V trimming: 4 bases; J trimming: 5 bases; junction bases outside the gene matches: 12. The CDR3 sequence: CASSATPGQGWTEAFF. CDR3 DNA sequence: TGTGCCAGCAGCGCCACACCGGGACAGGGTTGGACTGAAGCTTTCTTT.

This rearrangement joins TRBV11-2 to TRBJ2-3; D gene ambiguous. This CDR3 comprises 11 residues. V shed 5 bases and J shed 6 bases, with 6 bases lying between them. The germline CDR1 and CDR2 sequences are SGHAT and FQNNGV. The CDR3 DNA reads TGTGCCAGCAGCATCCAGGATACGCAGTATTTT. It codes for CASSIQDTQYF.

The chain uses TRBV14 and TRBJ2-5; 7 nucleotides line up with TRBD2. Germline V gene data show CDR1 as SGHDN and CDR2 as FVKESK. Trimming removed 5 bases from V and 5 bases from J; junction bases left unmatched: 11. This CDR3 region has 15 residues. The DNA of the CDR3 is TGTGCCAGCAGCTTTCGCCAGACTAGCTGGGAGACCCAGTACTTC. Amino acids: CASSFRQTSWETQYF.

The gene calls are TRBV20-1 and TRBJ2-2; TRBD1 is a possible D gene (6 bases). This CDR3 region has 12 residues. The V end was cut by 3 bases, the J end by 7 bases, with 9 bases between. Looked up from germline, CDR1 is DFQATT and CDR2 is SNEGSKA (reference sequence). Written as DNA, the CDR3 is TGCAGTGCTAGTACAGGGATCGGGGAGCTGTTTTTT. Translating gives CSASTGIGELFF.

The CDR3 loop reads CAGPGQHDNYGYTF. The DNA of the CDR3 is TGTGCCGGCCCCGGACAGCACGATAACTATGGCTACACCTTC. The chain recombines TRBV25-1 with TRBJ1-2, with D possibly matching TRBD1 (6 bases). Trimming pared 11 bases from V and 1 base from J, leaving 17 bases between. The CDR3 is 14 amino acids. Germline V gives CDR1 MGHDK, CDR2 SYGVNS.

V and J are TRBV14 and TRBJ2-1, with D possibly TRBD1 on 5 matching bases. CDR3 length: 11 residues. Trimming took 3 bases from V and 12 from J, leaving 9 bases between them. Germline values: CDR1 SGHDN, CDR2 FVKESK. CDR3 in amino acids: CASSHRASQFF. CDR3 DNA: TGTGCCAGCAGCCACAGGGCTTCGCAGTTCTTC.

The chain uses TRBV24-1 and TRBJ1-5; unclear D gene. Germline CDR1 is KGHDR and CDR2 is SFDVKD. The CDR3 spans 14 residues. The V end lost 8 bases, the J end lost 2 bases, and 12 bases lay between the germline ends. DNA for the CDR3: TGTGCCACCAATGCCGGGAAGGGCAATCAGCCCCAGCATTTT. It encodes CATNAGKGNQPQHF.